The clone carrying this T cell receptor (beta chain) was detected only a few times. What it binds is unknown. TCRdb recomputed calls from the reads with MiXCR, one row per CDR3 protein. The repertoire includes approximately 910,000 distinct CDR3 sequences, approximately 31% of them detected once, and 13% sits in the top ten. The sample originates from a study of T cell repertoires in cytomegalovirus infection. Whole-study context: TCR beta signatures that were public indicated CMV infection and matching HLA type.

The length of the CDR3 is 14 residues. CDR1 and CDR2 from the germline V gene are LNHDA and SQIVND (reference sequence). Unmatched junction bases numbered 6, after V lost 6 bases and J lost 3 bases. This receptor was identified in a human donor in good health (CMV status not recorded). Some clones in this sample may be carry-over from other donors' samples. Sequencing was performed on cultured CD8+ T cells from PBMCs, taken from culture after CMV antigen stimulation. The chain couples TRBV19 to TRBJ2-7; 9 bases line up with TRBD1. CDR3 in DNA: TGTGCCAGTAGACAGGGGGCCCCCCACTACGAGCAGTACTTC. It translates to CASRQGAPHYEQYF.